Listed below are T cell receptor beta chains from one sample, sequenced in a study of OX40 agonist ivuxolimab in advanced cancers. Profiled with immunoSEQ multiplex PCR; TCRdb holds only in-frame clones, not every one. The sample yields tens of thousands of clones, around 87% seen once. The sample was CD4+ or CD8+ T cells sorted from blood, taken in a trial of the OX40 agonist ivuxolimab. These receptor sequences come from an adult with an advanced solid tumor such as melanoma, head and neck, liver or kidney cancer. The CDR3 runs from the conserved cysteine through the conserved F or W. A D gene is named only where the DNA matches it firmly. Clone sizes are given selectively: once, few, many, or a class where the clone is expanded.

D gene: -; V gene: TRBV19; clone size: -; CDR3 length: 16; J gene: TRBJ2-1; CDR3 protein: CASSKPASSSYNEQFF; CDR3 DNA: TGTGCCAGTAGTAAACCCGCTTCGAGCTCCTACAATGAGCAGTTCTTC
D gene: -; V gene: TRBV7-9; clone size: -; CDR3 length: 14; J gene: TRBJ2-5; CDR3 protein: CASSFTGIQETQYF; CDR3 DNA: TGTGCCAGCAGCTTCACAGGGATTCAAGAGACCCAGTACTTC
D gene: -; V gene: TRBV7-2; clone size: -; CDR3 length: 13; J gene: TRBJ2-1; CDR3 protein: CASSGPYYNEQFF; CDR3 DNA: TGTGCCAGCAGTGGGCCCTACTACAATGAGCAGTTCTTC
D gene: TRBD2; V gene: TRBV19; clone size: -; CDR3 length: 16; J gene: TRBJ2-3; CDR3 protein: CASSIRAGGVADTQYF; CDR3 DNA: TGTGCCAGTAGTATTCGAGCGGGAGGAGTGGCAGATACGCAGTATTTT
D gene: TRBD2; V gene: TRBV28; clone size: -; CDR3 length: 17; J gene: TRBJ2-5; CDR3 protein: CASSFSIGAGGQETQYF; CDR3 DNA: TGTGCCAGCAGTTTCTCCATTGGGGCGGGAGGCCAAGAGACCCAGTACTTC
D gene: TRBD2; V gene: TRBV6-5; clone size: once; CDR3 length: 16; J gene: TRBJ2-2; CDR3 protein: CASSSGRLGSVGELFF; CDR3 DNA: TGTGCCAGCAGTTCCGGGAGGCTCGGGTCGGTCGGGGAGCTGTTTTTT
D gene: -; V gene: TRBV2; clone size: -; CDR3 length: 14; J gene: TRBJ1-1; CDR3 protein: CASGLMYMNTEAFF; CDR3 DNA: TGTGCCAGCGGTCTTATGTACATGAACACTGAAGCTTTCTTT
D gene: TRBD1; V gene: TRBV2; clone size: -; CDR3 length: 15; J gene: TRBJ2-2; CDR3 protein: CASSGQGGVAGELFF; CDR3 DNA: TGTGCCAGCAGCGGACAGGGCGGGGTGGCCGGGGAGCTGTTTTTT
D gene: -; V gene: TRBV5-6; clone size: -; CDR3 length: 12; J gene: TRBJ2-7; CDR3 protein: CASSYSRGEQYF; CDR3 DNA: TGTGCCAGCAGCTATAGCAGGGGCGAGCAGTACTTC
D gene: -; V gene: TRBV9; clone size: -; CDR3 length: 12; J gene: TRBJ2-1; CDR3 protein: CASSSDLNEQFF; CDR3 DNA: TGTGCCAGCAGCTCGGACTTGAATGAGCAGTTCTTC
D gene: TRBD2; V gene: TRBV28; clone size: -; CDR3 length: 16; J gene: TRBJ2-1; CDR3 protein: CASSTGTSGLNNEQFF; CDR3 DNA: TGTGCCAGCAGTACCGGGACTAGCGGTTTGAACAATGAGCAGTTCTTC
D gene: TRBD1; V gene: TRBV29-1; clone size: -; CDR3 length: 11; J gene: TRBJ2-7; CDR3 protein: CSVDRGHEQYF; CDR3 DNA: TGCAGCGTTGACAGGGGGCACGAGCAGTACTTC
D gene: TRBD2; V gene: TRBV9; clone size: -; CDR3 length: 14; J gene: TRBJ2-3; CDR3 protein: CASSVGLAGDTQYF; CDR3 DNA: TGTGCCAGCAGCGTAGGACTAGCGGGAGATACGCAGTATTTT
D gene: -; V gene: TRBV5-3; clone size: -; CDR3 length: 16; J gene: TRBJ2-3; CDR3 protein: CARSSSGRRNTDTQYF; CDR3 DNA: TGTGCCAGAAGCTCCAGTGGACGGAGAAACACAGATACGCAGTATTTT
D gene: TRBD2; V gene: TRBV7-2; clone size: -; CDR3 length: 13; J gene: TRBJ2-2; CDR3 protein: CASLWGEGGELFF; CDR3 DNA: TGTGCCAGCCTCTGGGGGGAGGGCGGGGAGCTGTTTTTT
D gene: TRBD2; V gene: TRBV28; clone size: -; CDR3 length: 14; J gene: TRBJ2-7; CDR3 protein: CASRDHRVAGEQYF; CDR3 DNA: TGTGCCAGCAGAGACCACCGGGTAGCGGGCGAGCAGTACTTC
D gene: -; V gene: TRBV11-3; clone size: once; CDR3 length: 12; J gene: TRBJ2-5; CDR3 protein: CASSSSWETQYF; CDR3 DNA: TGTGCCAGCAGCTCTAGTTGGGAGACCCAGTACTTC
D gene: -; V gene: TRBV2; clone size: -; CDR3 length: 11; J gene: TRBJ2-1; CDR3 protein: CASKNYNEQFF; CDR3 DNA: TGTGCCAGCAAGAACTACAATGAGCAGTTCTTC
D gene: TRBD1; V gene: TRBV4-3; clone size: -; CDR3 length: 14; J gene: TRBJ1-2; CDR3 protein: CASSRDRVDYGYTF; CDR3 DNA: TGCGCCAGCAGCCGGGACAGGGTGGACTATGGCTACACCTTC
D gene: -; V gene: TRBV28; clone size: -; CDR3 length: 17; J gene: TRBJ1-2; CDR3 protein: CASSSPLGVWASYGYTF; CDR3 DNA: TGTGCCAGCAGTTCCCCCCTAGGGGTTTGGGCTAGTTATGGCTACACCTTC
D gene: TRBD2; V gene: TRBV18; clone size: -; CDR3 length: 23; J gene: TRBJ2-6; CDR3 protein: CASSPAKTPGLAGALSGANVLTF; CDR3 DNA: TGTGCCAGCTCACCAGCAAAAACCCCGGGACTAGCGGGAGCCCTCTCTGGGGCCAACGTCCTGACTTTC
D gene: TRBD1; V gene: TRBV5-6; clone size: -; CDR3 length: 13; J gene: TRBJ1-2; CDR3 protein: CASSGQGVYGYTF; CDR3 DNA: TGTGCCAGCAGCGGACAGGGCGTCTATGGCTACACCTTC
D gene: TRBD1; V gene: TRBV10-3; clone size: -; CDR3 length: 16; J gene: TRBJ1-2; CDR3 protein: CAISEPGNRGRNGYTF; CDR3 DNA: TGTGCCATCAGTGAGCCGGGTAACAGGGGGCGGAACGGCTACACCTTC
D gene: -; V gene: TRBV28; clone size: -; CDR3 length: 14; J gene: TRBJ2-7; CDR3 protein: CASSTGALTYEQYF; CDR3 DNA: TGTGCCAGCAGTACCGGGGCTTTAACCTACGAGCAGTACTTC
D gene: -; V gene: TRBV30; clone size: few; CDR3 length: 14; J gene: TRBJ2-2; CDR3 protein: CACTSGPNTGELFF; CDR3 DNA: TGTGCCTGCACAAGCGGGCCAAACACCGGGGAGCTGTTTTTT
D gene: -; V gene: TRBV14; clone size: -; CDR3 length: 20; J gene: TRBJ2-7; CDR3 protein: CASSQDRLTGRFWKPYEQYF; CDR3 DNA: TGTGCCAGCAGCCAAGATAGACTTACGGGCAGGTTTTGGAAACCCTACGAGCAGTACTTC
D gene: TRBD1; V gene: TRBV14; clone size: once; CDR3 length: 15; J gene: TRBJ2-7; CDR3 protein: CASSQVLGTGNQQYF; CDR3 DNA: TGTGCCAGCAGCCAAGTCCTTGGGACAGGGAATCAGCAGTACTTC
D gene: -; V gene: TRBV27; clone size: -; CDR3 length: 14; J gene: TRBJ2-7; CDR3 protein: CASSLRGFSYEQYF; CDR3 DNA: TGTGCCAGCAGCCTTCGGGGATTCTCCTACGAGCAGTACTTC
D gene: -; V gene: TRBV7-7; clone size: -; CDR3 length: 13; J gene: TRBJ2-5; CDR3 protein: CASSSWSSETQYF; CDR3 DNA: TGTGCCAGCAGCAGCTGGTCTTCCGAGACCCAGTACTTC
D gene: TRBD1; V gene: TRBV18; clone size: -; CDR3 length: 15; J gene: TRBJ2-7; CDR3 protein: CASSSGQGNSYEQYF; CDR3 DNA: TGTGCCAGCTCATCGGGACAGGGAAATTCCTACGAGCAGTACTTC
D gene: -; V gene: TRBV7-2; clone size: -; CDR3 length: 14; J gene: TRBJ2-5; CDR3 protein: CASSQWGYGETQYF; CDR3 DNA: TGTGCCAGCAGCCAGTGGGGGTACGGGGAGACCCAGTACTTC
D gene: TRBD1; V gene: TRBV19; clone size: -; CDR3 length: 12; J gene: TRBJ1-5; CDR3 protein: CASTDRDQPQHF; CDR3 DNA: TGTGCCAGTACTGACAGGGATCAGCCCCAGCATTTT
D gene: TRBD1; V gene: TRBV5-1; clone size: few; CDR3 length: 12; J gene: TRBJ1-2; CDR3 protein: CASSVGQGGYTF; CDR3 DNA: TGCGCCAGCAGCGTTGGACAGGGTGGCTACACCTTC
D gene: -; V gene: TRBV5-5; clone size: -; CDR3 length: 16; J gene: TRBJ1-3; CDR3 protein: CASSLSGTGSGNTIYF; CDR3 DNA: TGTGCCAGCAGCTTGTCAGGGACCGGCTCTGGAAACACCATATATTTT
D gene: TRBD2; V gene: TRBV25-1; clone size: -; CDR3 length: 14; J gene: TRBJ2-5; CDR3 protein: CASRLAGETQTQYF; CDR3 DNA: TGTGCCAGCCGACTAGCGGGAGAAACGCAGACCCAGTACTTC
D gene: -; V gene: TRBV6-6; clone size: -; CDR3 length: 15; J gene: TRBJ2-1; CDR3 protein: CASFLAYSSYNEQFF; CDR3 DNA: TGTGCCAGCTTTCTCGCTTATAGCTCCTACAATGAGCAGTTCTTC
D gene: -; V gene: TRBV11-2; clone size: -; CDR3 length: 12; J gene: TRBJ1-1; CDR3 protein: CASSLAIGVAFF; CDR3 DNA: TGTGCCAGCAGCTTAGCGATTGGTGTAGCTTTCTTT
D gene: TRBD1; V gene: TRBV7-9; clone size: -; CDR3 length: 15; J gene: TRBJ1-5; CDR3 protein: CASSLGQPNNQPQHF; CDR3 DNA: TGTGCCAGCAGCTTGGGACAGCCAAATAATCAGCCCCAGCATTTT
D gene: -; V gene: TRBV4-3; clone size: -; CDR3 length: 13; J gene: TRBJ2-5; CDR3 protein: CASSQDLSETQYF; CDR3 DNA: TGCGCCAGCAGCCAAGATCTATCCGAGACCCAGTACTTC
D gene: TRBD2; V gene: TRBV19; clone size: -; CDR3 length: 15; J gene: TRBJ2-7; CDR3 protein: CASSTSGSGTYEQYF; CDR3 DNA: TGTGCCAGTAGTACTAGCGGGAGTGGGACCTACGAGCAGTACTTC
D gene: TRBD2; V gene: TRBV6-4; clone size: -; CDR3 length: 14; J gene: TRBJ2-2; CDR3 protein: CASSDQGLDGELFF; CDR3 DNA: TGTGCCAGCAGTGACCAGGGACTAGACGGGGAGCTGTTTTTT
D gene: TRBD1; V gene: TRBV7-9; clone size: -; CDR3 length: 17; J gene: TRBJ1-2; CDR3 protein: CASSLLGQGASNYGYTF; CDR3 DNA: TGTGCCAGCAGCTTGCTAGGACAGGGGGCTTCTAACTATGGCTACACCTTC